This TCR beta chain is drawn from a study of vaccination effects on CD4 cells after COVID-19. The method was immunoSEQ multiplex PCR; TCRdb's version includes in-frame clones alone and lacks a portion of them. Altogether under 20,000 clones are present, 55% to 75% being singletons, with the ten largest covering roughly 9.3%. Trimming cost V 3 bases and J 7 bases, with 7 bases left between them. The CDR3 length is 11 residues. On this clone: Its antigen is not identified.

Antigen-specific CD4+ T cells expanded by the ViraFEST assay with viral peptide pools were then sequenced. Once cultured for about 9 days, the cells underwent separation to obtain CD4+ T cells. Each participant was given two doses of one vaccine (BNT162b2 or mRNA-1273). Negative nucleocapsid antibody tests before and after vaccination confirmed no previous SARS-CoV-2 infection. PBMC cultures contained approximately 1.8 million cells per well, 9.5 to 10 IU/ml IL-2 and roughly 10 ug/ml peptides. The receptor's source is a human donor who received a COVID-19 vaccine. The chain couples TRBV12-3 or TRBV12-4 to TRBJ2-7; D uncertain. Sequencing used CD4+ T cells from PBMCs cultured with SARS-CoV-2 spike peptides, obtained after COVID-19 vaccination. The DNA of the CDR3 is TGTGCCAGCAGTTTTGGTTGGGAGCAGTACTTC. Protein product: CASSFGWEQYF.